This is a list of T cell receptor beta chains from one sample in a study of OX40 agonist ivuxolimab in advanced cancers. Clones were read by immunoSEQ multiplex PCR, and TCRdb kept only the in-frame ones, dropping some. Among about 98,000 clones listed, about 85% were seen once. This specimen consisted of CD4+ or CD8+ T cells sorted from blood, obtained in a trial of the OX40 agonist ivuxolimab. The receptors were gathered from an adult with an advanced solid tumor such as melanoma, head and neck, liver or kidney cancer. Each CDR3 is given without its conserved first and last residue.

v_gene	j_gene	CDR3aa
TRBV7-2	TRBJ1-2	ASSQPSYGYT
TRBV5-1	TRBJ2-5	ASSLKETQY
TRBV5-1	TRBJ2-3	ASSQGLAGPDTQY
TRBV7-7	TRBJ2-5	ASSSGDTKTQY
TRBV6-5	TRBJ1-1	ASSYEGESTEAF
TRBV28	TRBJ1-4	ASTSPSTTNEKLF
TRBV30	TRBJ1-2	AWTRDRFFDGYT
TRBV2	TRBJ2-7	ASRDTGGEQY
TRBV2	TRBJ2-5	ASSEMGTQY
TRBV2	TRBJ1-2	ASERDRANYGYT
TRBV19	TRBJ2-3	ASSIITTGTDTQY
TRBV18	TRBJ1-5	ASSPPGQGSKQPQH
TRBV5-6	TRBJ2-5	ASSYTSGRGETQY
TRBV29-1	TRBJ2-3	SFRGGGTDTQY
TRBV5-4	TRBJ2-1	ASSPGSSYNEQF
TRBV7-9	TRBJ2-7	ASSFSAYEQY
TRBV30	TRBJ1-2	AWESRDRLNYGYT
TRBV4-1	TRBJ2-5	ASSQVSVGGQETQY
TRBV29-1	TRBJ2-2	SVESSGELF
TRBV4-2	TRBJ2-3	ASSQDLAGGPDTQY
TRBV19	TRBJ2-2	ASRRDPSAGELF
TRBV10-1	TRBJ2-3	ASSESGGSSDTQY
TRBV18	TRBJ1-6	ASSDGQVRTYNSPLH
TRBV6-6	TRBJ2-2	ASFNGQGTGELF
TRBV5-1	TRBJ2-1	ASSWPPWAGSSSYNEQF
TRBV5-1	TRBJ2-7	ASSPAEAAGTLVLYEQY
TRBV7-8	TRBJ2-7	ASSLAGTGGAPRTYEQY
TRBV11-3	TRBJ2-1	ASSLGGRSGNEQF
TRBV7-3	TRBJ2-1	ASSPTGLRNEQF
TRBV7-2	TRBJ2-2	ASSPGTDRTGELF
TRBV28	TRBJ1-2	ASGTYRLYGYT
TRBV7-8	TRBJ2-5	ASSWRAVSQETQY
TRBV28	TRBJ2-2	ATKTGYTGELF
TRBV7-2	TRBJ2-5	ASSSRASVETQY
TRBV11-1	TRBJ2-3	ASSSTEVNTQY
TRBV27	TRBJ1-1	ASSYRRWGNTEAF
TRBV19	TRBJ2-7	ASSIRGRTYEQY
TRBV28	TRBJ1-5	ASSLGGTGGVHGQPQH
TRBV5-1	TRBJ2-2	ATRSVGIAGSGELF
TRBV6-5	TRBJ2-5	ASSYRGTQY
TRBV4-1	TRBJ2-1	ASSQDSGTRSYNEQF
TRBV18	TRBJ1-6	ASSPPGVSDSPLH
TRBV7-2	TRBJ1-2	ASSFGVEGYT
TRBV10-3	TRBJ2-1	AISTGGGLLEQF
TRBV7-3	TRBJ2-5	ASSLTGPGETQY
TRBV2	TRBJ1-2	ASSGTEKYGYT
TRBV9	TRBJ1-4	ASSAGSSRDEKLF
TRBV5-6	TRBJ1-1	ASSLGQGSIKAF